The present T cell receptor beta chain was sequenced within a study of T-cell reconstitution after alpha-beta-depleted transplantation in children. Whole-study results and caveats: After transplant, high TCRbeta diversity at day 60 in some patients arose from surviving recipient T cells and thymic progenitors.

V lost 6 bases and J 3 bases, leaving 18 bases between the germline ends. Germline CDR1 SNHLY, CDR2 FYNNEI. This CDR3 has 16 residues. Turning to this clonotype: Its specificity is unknown.

As it was prepared, the TCRbeta library received unique molecular identifiers. TCRdb re-called the PCR reads through MiXCR, storing one row per CDR3 protein. The data show 300,000 to 350,000 distinct CDR3 sequences, around 25% seen once. The specimen was PBMCs, mostly from graft donor cells, collected 180 days after TCRalphabeta/CD19-depleted stem cell transplant. The sequence came from a male patient younger than 18 who had a stem cell transplant for acute lymphoblastic leukemia, so the T cells may come from the graft donor. This rearrangement joins TRBV2 to TRBJ2-1; D gene unclear. This CDR3 reads CASSEQTHLLYNEQFF. CDR3 nucleotides: TGTGCCAGCAGCGAGCAGACCCACCTCCTCTACAATGAGCAGTTCTTC.